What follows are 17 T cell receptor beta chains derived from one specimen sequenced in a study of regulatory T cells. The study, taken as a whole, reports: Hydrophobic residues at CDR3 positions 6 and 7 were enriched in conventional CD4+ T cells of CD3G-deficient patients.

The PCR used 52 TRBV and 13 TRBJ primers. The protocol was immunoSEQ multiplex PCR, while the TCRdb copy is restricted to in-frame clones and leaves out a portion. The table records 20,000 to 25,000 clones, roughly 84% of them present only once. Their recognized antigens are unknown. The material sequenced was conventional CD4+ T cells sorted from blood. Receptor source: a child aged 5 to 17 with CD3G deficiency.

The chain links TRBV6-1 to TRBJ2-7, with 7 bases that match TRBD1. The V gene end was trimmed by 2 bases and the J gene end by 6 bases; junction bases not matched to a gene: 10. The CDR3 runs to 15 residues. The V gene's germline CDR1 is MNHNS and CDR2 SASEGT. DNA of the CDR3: TGTGCCAGCAGTGAACCGGCAGGGGGTTCGGGCGAGCAGTACTTC. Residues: CASSEPAGGSGEQYF.

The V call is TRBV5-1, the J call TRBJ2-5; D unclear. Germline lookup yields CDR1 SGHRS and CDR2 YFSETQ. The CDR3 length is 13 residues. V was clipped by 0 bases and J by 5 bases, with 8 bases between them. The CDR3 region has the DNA TGCGCCAGCAGCTTGGGAGCTCGCGAGACCCAGTACTTC. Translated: CASSLGARETQYF.

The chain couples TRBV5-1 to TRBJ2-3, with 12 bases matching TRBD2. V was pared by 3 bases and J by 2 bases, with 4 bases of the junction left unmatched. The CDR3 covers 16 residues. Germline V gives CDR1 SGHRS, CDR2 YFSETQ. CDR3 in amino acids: CASSSGLAGYTDTQYF. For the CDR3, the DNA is TGCGCCAGCAGCTCCGGACTAGCGGGGTACACAGATACGCAGTATTTT.

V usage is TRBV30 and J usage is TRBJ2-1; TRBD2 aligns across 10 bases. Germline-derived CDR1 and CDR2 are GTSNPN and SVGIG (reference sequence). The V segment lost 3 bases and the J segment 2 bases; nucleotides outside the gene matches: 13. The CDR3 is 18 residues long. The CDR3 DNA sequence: TGTGCCTGGAGGCCCGCCGGGGTAGCGGGAGGTGCCTACAATGAGCAGTTCTTC. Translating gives CAWRPAGVAGGAYNEQFF.

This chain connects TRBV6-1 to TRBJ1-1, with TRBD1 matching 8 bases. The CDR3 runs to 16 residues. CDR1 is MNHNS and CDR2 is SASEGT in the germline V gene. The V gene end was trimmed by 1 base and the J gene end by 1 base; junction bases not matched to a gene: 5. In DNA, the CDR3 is TGTGCCAGCAGTGAAGGCAGGGGGCTGCGGAACACTGAAGCTTTCTTT. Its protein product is CASSEGRGLRNTEAFF.

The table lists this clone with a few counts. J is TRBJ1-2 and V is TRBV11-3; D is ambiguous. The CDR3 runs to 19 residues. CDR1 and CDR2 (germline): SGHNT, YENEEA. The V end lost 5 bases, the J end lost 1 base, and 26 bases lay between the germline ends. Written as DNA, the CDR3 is TGTGCCAGCAGCCCCCAGTTGGGGAGCCTCGTACTCATTAACTATGGCTACACCTTC. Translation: CASSPQLGSLVLINYGYTF. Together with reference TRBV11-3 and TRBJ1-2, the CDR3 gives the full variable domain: EAGVVQSPRYKIIEKKQPVAFWCNPISGHNTLYWYLQNLGQGPELLIRYENEEAVDDSQLPKDRFSAERLKGVDSTLKIQPAELGDSAVYLCASSPQLGSLVLINYGYTFGSGTRLTVV.

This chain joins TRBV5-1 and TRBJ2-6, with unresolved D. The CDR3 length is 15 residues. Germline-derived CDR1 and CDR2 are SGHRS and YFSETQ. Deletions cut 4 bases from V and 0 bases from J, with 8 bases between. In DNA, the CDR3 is TGCGCCAGCAGCCCCTCTTTCTCTGGGGCCAACGTCCTGACTTTC. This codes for CASSPSFSGANVLTF.

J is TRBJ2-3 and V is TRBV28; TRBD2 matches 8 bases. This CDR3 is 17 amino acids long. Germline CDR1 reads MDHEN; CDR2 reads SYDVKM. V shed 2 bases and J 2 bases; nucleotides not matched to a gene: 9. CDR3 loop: CASSLRKTSDTTDTQYF. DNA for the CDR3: TGTGCCAGCAGTTTAAGGAAGACTAGCGACACCACAGATACGCAGTATTTT.

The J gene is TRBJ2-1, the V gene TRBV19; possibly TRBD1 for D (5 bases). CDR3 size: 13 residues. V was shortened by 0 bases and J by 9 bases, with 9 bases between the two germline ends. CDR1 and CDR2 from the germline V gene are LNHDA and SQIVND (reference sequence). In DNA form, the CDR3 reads TGTGCCAGTAGTATAGATCGCAGGGCTGAGCAGTTCTTC. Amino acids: CASSIDRRAEQFF.

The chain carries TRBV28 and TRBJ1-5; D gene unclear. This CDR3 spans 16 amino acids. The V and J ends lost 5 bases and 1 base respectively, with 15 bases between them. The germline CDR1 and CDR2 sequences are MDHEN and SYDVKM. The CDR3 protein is CASSPDGAVSNQPQHF. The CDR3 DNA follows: TGTGCCAGCAGTCCCGACGGTGCCGTCAGCAATCAGCCCCAGCATTTT.

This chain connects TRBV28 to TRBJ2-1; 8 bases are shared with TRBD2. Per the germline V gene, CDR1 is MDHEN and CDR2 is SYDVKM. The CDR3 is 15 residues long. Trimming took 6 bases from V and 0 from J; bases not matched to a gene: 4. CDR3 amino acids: CASRRAGVSYNEQFF. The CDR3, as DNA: TGTGCCAGCAGGAGAGCGGGAGTCTCCTACAATGAGCAGTTCTTC.

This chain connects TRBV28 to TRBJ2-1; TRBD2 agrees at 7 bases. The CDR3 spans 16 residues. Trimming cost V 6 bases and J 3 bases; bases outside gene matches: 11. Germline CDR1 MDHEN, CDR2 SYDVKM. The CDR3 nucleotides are TGTGCCAGCAGACGTCATGATTTAGCGGGCTACAATGAGCAGTTCTTC. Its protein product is CASRRHDLAGYNEQFF.

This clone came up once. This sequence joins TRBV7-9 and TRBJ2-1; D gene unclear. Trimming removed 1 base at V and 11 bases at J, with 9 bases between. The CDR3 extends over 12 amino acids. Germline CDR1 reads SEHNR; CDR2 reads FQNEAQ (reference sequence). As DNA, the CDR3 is TGTGCCAGCAGCTTAGTGGGCGATAAGCAGTTCTTC. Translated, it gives CASSLVGDKQFF. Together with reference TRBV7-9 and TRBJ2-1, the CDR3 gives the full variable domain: DTGVSQNPRHKITKRGQNVTFRCDPISEHNRLYWYRQTLGQGPEFLTYFQNEAQLEKSRLLSDRFSAERPKGSFSTLEIQRTEQGDSAMYLCASSLVGDKQFFGPGTRLTVL.

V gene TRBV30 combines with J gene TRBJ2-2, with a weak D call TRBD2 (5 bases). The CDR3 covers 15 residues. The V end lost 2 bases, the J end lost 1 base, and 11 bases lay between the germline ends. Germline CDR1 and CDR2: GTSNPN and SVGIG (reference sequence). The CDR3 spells CAWSRADLNTGELFF. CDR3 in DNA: TGTGCCTGGAGTAGAGCGGACCTGAACACCGGGGAGCTGTTTTTT.

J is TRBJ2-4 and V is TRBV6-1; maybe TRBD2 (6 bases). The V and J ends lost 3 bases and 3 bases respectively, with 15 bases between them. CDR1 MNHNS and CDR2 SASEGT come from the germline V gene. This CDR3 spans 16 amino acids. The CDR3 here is CASSDRLGLGKNIQYF. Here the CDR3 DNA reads TGTGCCAGCAGTGACCGCCTGGGACTTGGCAAAAACATTCAGTACTTC.

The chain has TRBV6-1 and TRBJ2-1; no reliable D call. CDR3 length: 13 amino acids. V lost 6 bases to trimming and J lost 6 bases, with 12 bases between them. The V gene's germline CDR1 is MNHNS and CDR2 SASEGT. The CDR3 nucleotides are TGTGCCAGCAGGCAGTCGGATAGCAATGAGCAGTTCTTC. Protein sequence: CASRQSDSNEQFF.

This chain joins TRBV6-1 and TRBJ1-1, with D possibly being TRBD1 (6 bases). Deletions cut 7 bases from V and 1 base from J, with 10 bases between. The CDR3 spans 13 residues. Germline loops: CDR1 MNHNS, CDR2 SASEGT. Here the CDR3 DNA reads TGTGCCAGCATGGGGGCGGCGAACACTGAAGCTTTCTTT. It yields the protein CASMGAANTEAFF.